The 15 T cell receptor beta chains presented below share a single source sample, sequenced in a study of blood T cell repertoires in COVID-19. The protocol was immunoSEQ multiplex PCR, while the TCRdb copy is restricted to in-frame clones and leaves out a portion. The sample lists around 180,000 clones; roughly 91% were seen once. The specimen sequenced was peripheral blood. These receptors all come from a human donor in a cohort sampled during active COVID-19.

This clone was observed a handful of times. This sequence joins TRBV4-3 and TRBJ2-7; the match to TRBD2 covers 9 bases. The CDR3 runs 17 residues. CDR1 is LGHNA and CDR2 is YSLEER in the germline V gene. J was trimmed by 0 bases and V by 0 bases; bases with no gene match: 6. CDR3 sequence (DNA): TGCGCCAGCAGCCAAGAGTCCCTAGCGGGACGCTCCTACGAGCAGTACTTC. This encodes CASSQESLAGRSYEQYF.

The chain has TRBV20-1 and TRBJ2-7; D gene unclear. This CDR3 region has 10 residues. Trimming stripped 0 bases from V and 5 bases from J, with 2 bases between. CDR1 and CDR2 from the germline V gene are DFQATT and SNEGSKA (reference sequence). CDR3 in amino acids: CSARDNEQYF. The CDR3 bases are TGCAGTGCTAGAGATAACGAGCAGTACTTC.

V usage is TRBV3-1 (or the pseudogene TRBV3-2) and J usage is TRBJ1-3; D is unclear. The CDR3 length is 16 residues. Germline assignment: CDR1 LGHDT and CDR2 YNNKEL (reference sequence). V was trimmed by 4 bases and J by 0 bases, leaving 13 bases between them. In DNA, the CDR3 is TGTGCCAGCAGCCGGAACCCACAGAACTCTGGAAACACCATATATTTT. It specifies CASSRNPQNSGNTIYF.

The CDR3 sequence is CASSEVPNGGYTF. The DNA of the CDR3 is TGTGCCAGCAGCGAAGTCCCTAACGGTGGCTACACCTTC. The chain links TRBV12-3 or TRBV12-4 to TRBJ1-2; D remains ambiguous. The ends were cut back, 6 bases at V and 7 bases at J, with 15 bases in the middle. CDR3 length: 13 residues.

The V and J genes are TRBV6-2 or TRBV6-3 and TRBJ1-3, with 7 bases aligning to TRBD1. The germline gives CDR1 MNHEY, CDR2 SVGEGT. This CDR3 has 15 amino acids. V dropped 3 bases and J dropped 3; count of bases not matched to a gene: 5. The CDR3 loop is CASSYKGARGNTIYF. The CDR3 coding sequence is TGTGCCAGCAGTTATAAGGGGGCTCGTGGAAACACCATATATTTT.

This clone is medium-sized within its sample. The chain combines TRBV2 with TRBJ1-1; 8 bases agree with TRBD1. The length of the CDR3 is 13 residues. Germline CDR1 SNHLY, CDR2 FYNNEI. The junction had 8 bases not matched to a gene; V was cut back by 10 bases and J by 4 bases. CDR3 residues: CATAQGEGTEAFF. In nucleotides, the CDR3 is TGTGCCACCGCACAGGGGGAGGGCACTGAAGCTTTCTTT.

V usage is TRBV19 and J usage is TRBJ2-3, with 7 bases lining up with TRBD1. This CDR3 contains 13 residues. V gave up 8 bases and J gave up 2 bases; unmatched junction bases: 4. CDR1 is LNHDA and CDR2 is SQIVND in the germline V gene (reference sequence). Written as DNA, the CDR3 is TGTGCCAGTCGGACAGGTTACACAGATACGCAGTATTTT. It encodes CASRTGYTDTQYF.

The J gene is TRBJ1-5, the V gene TRBV7-9; D is ambiguous. Germline V gene data show CDR1 as SEHNR and CDR2 as FQNEAQ (reference sequence). V lost 1 base and J lost 0, with 13 bases in between. This CDR3 has 17 residues. The CDR3 sequence: CASSLGSSEYSNQPQHF. In DNA, the CDR3 is TGTGCCAGCAGCTTAGGTAGCTCAGAATATAGCAATCAGCCCCAGCATTTT.

The rearrangement links TRBV19 to TRBJ1-5, with D maybe TRBD1 (5 bases). The CDR3 consists of 15 residues. Germline V gene sequence: CDR1 LNHDA, CDR2 SQIVND (reference sequence). Trimming removed 9 bases at V and 7 bases at J, with 22 bases between. CDR3 DNA: TGTGCCAGCCAACAAAGGAAGGGGTTAGGACAGCCCCAGCATTTT. Translated: CASQQRKGLGQPQHF.

This clone was recorded only once. The genes are TRBV2 and TRBJ2-2; 7 bases align to TRBD2. V was clipped by 6 bases and J by 5 bases; unmatched bases: 6. CDR1 and CDR2 from the germline V gene are SNHLY and FYNNEI. The CDR3 has 14 amino acids. The CDR3 DNA sequence: TGTGCCAGCAGGGAGACTAGCAGGACCGGGGAGCTGTTTTTT. Residues: CASRETSRTGELFF. Filled out from reference TRBV2 and TRBJ2-2, the complete variable domain reads EPEVTQTPSHQVTQMGQEVILRCVPISNHLYFYWYRQILGQKVEFLVSFYNNEISEKSEIFDDQFSVERPDGSNFTLKIRSTKLEDSAMYFCASRETSRTGELFFGEGSRLTVL.

This chain uses TRBV5-5 with TRBJ2-5; 9 bases match TRBD1. V lost 5 bases, J lost 5 bases, and 10 bases stayed unmatched. This CDR3 has 15 residues. Germline values: CDR1 SGHKS, CDR2 YYEKEE (reference sequence). The CDR3 sequence: CASRADRGFGETQYF. CDR3 DNA: TGTGCCAGCAGGGCTGACAGGGGGTTTGGGGAGACCCAGTACTTC.

The V and J genes are TRBV5-1 and TRBJ2-7; D is possibly TRBD1 (5 bases). The germline V gene encodes CDR1 SGHRS and CDR2 YFSETQ. Trimming removed 2 bases from V and 4 bases from J, with 16 bases in between. This CDR3 spans 15 amino acids. The CDR3 is CASSFVAGKEYEQYF. In DNA form, the CDR3 reads TGCGCCAGCAGCTTCGTGGCAGGGAAAGAGTACGAGCAGTACTTC.

Only one count was recorded for this clone. The CDR3 is CSVRDRGATNEKLFF. The CDR3 DNA sequence: TGCAGCGTCCGGGACAGGGGCGCAACTAATGAAAAACTGTTTTTT. The gene calls are TRBV29-1 and TRBJ1-4, with 10 nucleotides matching TRBD1. Germline CDR1 and CDR2: SQVTM and ANQGSEA. J lost 0 bases, V lost 6 bases, and 4 bases had no gene match. The CDR3 is made up of 15 amino acids.

The chain is built from TRBV15 and TRBJ2-7; 9 nucleotides line up with TRBD1. The CDR3 spans 15 residues. Trimming took 2 bases from V and 3 from J; bases not matched to a gene: 5. The germline V gene has CDR1 LNHNV and CDR2 YYDKDF (reference sequence). As DNA, the CDR3 is TGTGCCACCAGCAGATTCCGGGACAGGGACTACGAGCAGTACTTC. As protein: CATSRFRDRDYEQYF. Variable domain in full (rest from reference TRBV15 and TRBJ2-7): DAMVIQNPRYQVTQFGKPVTLSCSQTLNHNVMYWYQQKSSQAPKLLFHYYDKDFNNEADTPDNFQSRRPNTSFCFLDIRSPGLGDTAMYLCATSRFRDRDYEQYFGPGTRLTVT.

The V call is TRBV18, the J call TRBJ1-2, with TRBD1 identical over 7 bases. This CDR3 region has 13 residues. The ends lost 2 bases at V and 8 bases at J; junction bases unmatched: 5. Germline CDR1 reads KGHSH; CDR2 reads LQKENI. The CDR3 bases are TGTGCCAGCTCACCAAACAGGGGAGGAGGCTACACCTTC. Translation gives CASSPNRGGGYTF.